The rows below give T cell receptor beta chains drawn from one sample of a study of tumor-infiltrating lymphocytes in primary liver carcinoma. Each CDR3 protein is one row after TCRdb ran MiXCR on the multiplex PCR reads. Altogether tens of thousands of distinct CDR3 sequences are present, more than 60% being singletons, with the ten largest covering around 40%. Sequenced sample: tumor-adjacent normal liver tissue. The receptors were sampled from a man aged 40-49 years with primary liver carcinoma and hepatitis B virus infection. Each CDR3 is given with its conserved first and last residue. The order of the fields is J gene, D gene, V gene, CDR3 protein. A D gene is named only where the DNA matches it firmly.

>TRBJ1-1|NA|TRBV6-5
CAISYQPGPHTEAFF
>TRBJ1-1|NA|TRBV5-4
CASSLKGGTIETFF
>TRBJ2-3|TRBD1|TRBV29-1
CSVTGTGASDTQYF
>TRBJ2-7|TRBD1|TRBV13
CASSSRDRETTAYEQYF
>TRBJ1-6|TRBD1|TRBV12-3/TRBV12-4
CASSRTGKLSSPLHF
>TRBJ2-3|TRBD2|TRBV12-3/TRBV12-4
CATTGISGSGDTQYF
>TRBJ2-1|NA|TRBV6-2/TRBV6-3
CASKAGLTGEVYNEQFF
>TRBJ2-4|TRBD2|TRBV11-1
CASSCHGTSGTNNIQYF
>TRBJ1-1|NA|TRBV4-2
CASSPGIEAFF
>TRBJ2-6|NA|TRBV7-8
CATGYVSSANVLTF
>TRBJ2-3|NA|TRBV5-1
CTSRLSQADTQYF
>TRBJ2-5|NA|TRBV29-1
CNVDGQSRETQYF
>TRBJ1-2|TRBD1|TRBV2
CASSKYGQAPGTF
>TRBJ2-1|NA|TRBV20-1
CSAREEREQFF